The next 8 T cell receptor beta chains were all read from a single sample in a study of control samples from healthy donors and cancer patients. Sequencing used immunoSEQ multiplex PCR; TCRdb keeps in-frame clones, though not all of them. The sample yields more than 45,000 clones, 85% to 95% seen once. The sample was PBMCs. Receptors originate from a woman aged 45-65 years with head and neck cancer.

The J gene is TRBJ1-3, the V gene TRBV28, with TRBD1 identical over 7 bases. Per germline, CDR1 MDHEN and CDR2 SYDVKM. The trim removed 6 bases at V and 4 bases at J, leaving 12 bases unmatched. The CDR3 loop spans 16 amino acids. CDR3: CASSSTGEVGGNTIYF. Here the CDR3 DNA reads TGTGCCAGCAGCTCAACAGGGGAGGTGGGAGGAAACACCATATATTTT.

Written as DNA, the CDR3 is TGTGCCAGCAGCCGGACTAGCGGGGGGATCGCCGGGGAGCTGTTTTTT. Protein sequence: CASSRTSGGIAGELFF. The V call is TRBV3-1 (or the pseudogene TRBV3-2), the J call TRBJ2-2; 14 nucleotides match TRBD2. The J segment lost 6 bases and the V segment lost 4 bases, leaving 4 bases of the junction unmatched. CDR1 LGHDT and CDR2 YNNKEL come from the germline V gene (reference sequence). This CDR3 is 16 amino acids long.

In nucleotides, the CDR3 is TGTGCCAGTAGTATGCACAGCACTAACTATGGCTACACCTTC. It codes for CASSMHSTNYGYTF. This chain joins TRBV19 and TRBJ1-2; D gene ambiguous. Trimming left V 3 bases short and J 0 bases short, with 8 bases between. Germline CDR1 and CDR2: LNHDA and SQIVND (reference sequence). The CDR3 has 14 residues.

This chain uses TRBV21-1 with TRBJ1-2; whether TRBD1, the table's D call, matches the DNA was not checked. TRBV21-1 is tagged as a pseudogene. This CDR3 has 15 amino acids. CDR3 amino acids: CASSPRDRQNYGYTF. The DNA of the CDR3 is TGTGCCAGCAGCCCCCGGGACAGGCAGAACTATGGCTACACCTTC.

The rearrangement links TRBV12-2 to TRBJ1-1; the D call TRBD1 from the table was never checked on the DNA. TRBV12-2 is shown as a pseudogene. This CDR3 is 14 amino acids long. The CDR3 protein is CASRPGQMNTEAFF. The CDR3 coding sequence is TGTGCAAGTCGCCCAGGACAGATGAACACTGAAGCTTTCTTT.

DNA of the CDR3: TGTGCCAGTAGTATCCCTACCGGGACAGGGGATGGCTACACCTTC. It translates to CASSIPTGTGDGYTF. The gene calls are TRBV19 and TRBJ1-2; 10 bases are a match to TRBD1. The CDR3 is 15 residues long. V dropped 3 bases and J dropped 6; count of bases not matched to a gene: 7. From germline, CDR1 is LNHDA and CDR2 SQIVND (reference sequence). Full variable domain (outside the CDR3, taken from reference TRBV19 and TRBJ1-2): DGGITQSPKYLFRKEGQNVTLSCEQNLNHDAMYWYRQDPGQGLRLIYYSQIVNDFQKGDIAEGYSVSREKKESFPLTVTSAQKNPTAFYLCASSIPTGTGDGYTFGSGTRLTVV.

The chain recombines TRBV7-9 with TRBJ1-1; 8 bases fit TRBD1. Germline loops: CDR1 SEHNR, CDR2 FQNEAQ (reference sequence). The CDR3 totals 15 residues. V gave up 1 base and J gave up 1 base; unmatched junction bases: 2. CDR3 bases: TGTGCCAGCAGCTTAGGACAGGGGCAGAACACTGAAGCTTTCTTT. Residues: CASSLGQGQNTEAFF.

In DNA form, the CDR3 reads TGTGCCAGCAGTCCAACAGGGGGGATACGCGAAAAACTGTTTTTT. It is translated as CASSPTGGIREKLFF. The chain carries TRBV27 and TRBJ1-4; 8 positions agree with TRBD1. Germline-derived CDR1 and CDR2 are MNHEY and SMNVEV (reference sequence). V shed 5 bases, J shed 8 bases, and the junction held 10 bases outside the gene matches. The CDR3 consists of 15 residues.